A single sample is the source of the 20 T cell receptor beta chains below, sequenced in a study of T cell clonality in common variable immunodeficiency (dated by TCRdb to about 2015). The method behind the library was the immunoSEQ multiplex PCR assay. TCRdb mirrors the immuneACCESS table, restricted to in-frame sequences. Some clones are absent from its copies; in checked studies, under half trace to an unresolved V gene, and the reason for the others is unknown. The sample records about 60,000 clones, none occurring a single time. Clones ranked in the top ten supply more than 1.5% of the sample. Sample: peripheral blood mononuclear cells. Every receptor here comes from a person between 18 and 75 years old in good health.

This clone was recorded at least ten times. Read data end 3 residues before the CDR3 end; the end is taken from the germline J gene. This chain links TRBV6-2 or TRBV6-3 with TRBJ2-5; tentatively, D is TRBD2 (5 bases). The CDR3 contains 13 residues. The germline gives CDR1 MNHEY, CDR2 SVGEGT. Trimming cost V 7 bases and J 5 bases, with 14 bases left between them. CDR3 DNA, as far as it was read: TGTGCCAGCAAGCGGACCCCGATCGAGACC. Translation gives CASKRTPIET. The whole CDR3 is CASKRTPIETQYF.

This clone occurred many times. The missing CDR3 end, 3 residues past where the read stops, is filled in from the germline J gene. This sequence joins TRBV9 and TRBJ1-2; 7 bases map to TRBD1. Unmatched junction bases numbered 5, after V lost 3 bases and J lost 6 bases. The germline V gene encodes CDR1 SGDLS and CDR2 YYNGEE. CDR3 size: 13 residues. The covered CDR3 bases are TGTGCCAGCAGCGCCGGGACAGACGATGGC. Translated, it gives CASSAGTDDG. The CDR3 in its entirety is CASSAGTDDGYTF.

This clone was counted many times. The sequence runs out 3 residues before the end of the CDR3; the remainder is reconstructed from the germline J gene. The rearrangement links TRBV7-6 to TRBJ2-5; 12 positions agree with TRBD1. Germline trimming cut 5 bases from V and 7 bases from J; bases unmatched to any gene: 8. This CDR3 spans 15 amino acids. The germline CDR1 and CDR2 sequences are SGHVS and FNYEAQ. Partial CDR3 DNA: TGTGCCAGCAGCCCCCGGGACAGGGGGCGCGCGACC. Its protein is CASSPRDRGRAT. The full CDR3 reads CASSPRDRGRATQYF.

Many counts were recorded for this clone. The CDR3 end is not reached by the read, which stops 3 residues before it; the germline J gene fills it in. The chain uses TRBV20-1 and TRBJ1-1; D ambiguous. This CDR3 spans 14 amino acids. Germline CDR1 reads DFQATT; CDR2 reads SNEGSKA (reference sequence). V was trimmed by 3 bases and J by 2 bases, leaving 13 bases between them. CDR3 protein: CSARRRQQNTEAFF. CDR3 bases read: TGCAGTGCTAGGAGGCGACAACAAAACACTGAA.

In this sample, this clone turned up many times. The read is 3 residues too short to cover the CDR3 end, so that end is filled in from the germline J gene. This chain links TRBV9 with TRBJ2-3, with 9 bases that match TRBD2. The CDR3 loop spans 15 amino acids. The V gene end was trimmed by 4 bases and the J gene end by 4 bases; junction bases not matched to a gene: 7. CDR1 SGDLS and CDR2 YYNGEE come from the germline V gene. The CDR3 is CASSFTAGGSDTQYF. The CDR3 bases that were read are TGTGCCAGCAGCTTCACAGCGGGAGGTTCAGATACG.

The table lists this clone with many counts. The CDR3 protein is CATSDAMEGAGEQYF. The DNA read from the CDR3 is TGTGCCACCAGTGATGCAATGGAGGGGGCGGGCGAG. The V call is TRBV24-1, the J call TRBJ2-7, with D perhaps matching TRBD1 (7 bases). The read is 3 residues too short to cover the CDR3 end, so that end is filled in from the germline J gene. Trimming took 3 bases from V and 6 from J, leaving 17 bases between them. This CDR3 has 15 residues. CDR1 is KGHDR, CDR2 SFDVKD, per germline.

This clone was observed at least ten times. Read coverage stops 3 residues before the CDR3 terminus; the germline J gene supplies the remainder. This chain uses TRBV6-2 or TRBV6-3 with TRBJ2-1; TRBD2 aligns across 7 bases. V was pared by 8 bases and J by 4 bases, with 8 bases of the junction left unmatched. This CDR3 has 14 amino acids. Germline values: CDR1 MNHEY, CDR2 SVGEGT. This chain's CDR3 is CASRGAGSYNEQFF. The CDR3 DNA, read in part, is TGTGCCAGCCGAGGAGCGGGAAGTTACAATGAG.

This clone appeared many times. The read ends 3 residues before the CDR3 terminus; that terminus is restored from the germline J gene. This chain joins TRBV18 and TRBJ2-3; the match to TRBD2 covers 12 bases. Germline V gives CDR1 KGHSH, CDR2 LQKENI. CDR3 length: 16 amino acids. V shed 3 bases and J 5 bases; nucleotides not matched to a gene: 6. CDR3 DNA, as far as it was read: TGTGCCAGCTCACCCTCACTAGCGGGAGGTCTAGATACG. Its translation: CASSPSLAGGLDT. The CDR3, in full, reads CASSPSLAGGLDTQYF.

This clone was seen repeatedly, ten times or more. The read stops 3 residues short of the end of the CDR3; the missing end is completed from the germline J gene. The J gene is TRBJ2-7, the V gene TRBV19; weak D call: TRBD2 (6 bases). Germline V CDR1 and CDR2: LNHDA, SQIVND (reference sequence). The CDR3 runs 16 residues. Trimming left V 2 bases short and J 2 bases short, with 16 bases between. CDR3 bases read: TGTGCCAGTAGTATAACGGCGCTAGCGACCCCCTACGAG. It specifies CASSITALATPYE. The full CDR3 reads CASSITALATPYEQYF.

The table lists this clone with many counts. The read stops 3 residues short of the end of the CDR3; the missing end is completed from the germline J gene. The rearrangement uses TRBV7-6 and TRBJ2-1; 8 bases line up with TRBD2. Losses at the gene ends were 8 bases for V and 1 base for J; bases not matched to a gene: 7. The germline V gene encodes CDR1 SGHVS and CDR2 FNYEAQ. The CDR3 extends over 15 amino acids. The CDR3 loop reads CASATSGPSYNEQFF. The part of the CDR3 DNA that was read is TGTGCCAGCGCAACTAGCGGACCTTCCTACAATGAG.

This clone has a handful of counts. The sequenced part of the CDR3 DNA is TGTGCCAGCAGCGTGGTAAGGACAGGTCTTCCTAGCTCCTACGAG. It is translated as CASSVVRTGLPSSYE. The entire CDR3 protein reads CASSVVRTGLPSSYEQYF. The rearrangement links TRBV7-8 to TRBJ2-7, with 7 bases aligning to TRBD1. With the read ending 3 residues before the CDR3 end, the germline J gene is used to fill in that end. CDR3 length: 18 amino acids. Losses at the gene ends were 5 bases for V and 0 bases for J; bases not matched to a gene: 16. Per germline, CDR1 SGHVS and CDR2 FQNEAQ.

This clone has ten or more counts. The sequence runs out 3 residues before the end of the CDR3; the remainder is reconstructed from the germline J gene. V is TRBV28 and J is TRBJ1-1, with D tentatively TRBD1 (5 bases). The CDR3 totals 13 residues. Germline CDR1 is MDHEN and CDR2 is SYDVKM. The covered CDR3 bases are TGTGCCAGCAGTTCCCCACTTGGGGCGGCT. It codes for CASSSPLGAA. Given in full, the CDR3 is CASSSPLGAAAFF.

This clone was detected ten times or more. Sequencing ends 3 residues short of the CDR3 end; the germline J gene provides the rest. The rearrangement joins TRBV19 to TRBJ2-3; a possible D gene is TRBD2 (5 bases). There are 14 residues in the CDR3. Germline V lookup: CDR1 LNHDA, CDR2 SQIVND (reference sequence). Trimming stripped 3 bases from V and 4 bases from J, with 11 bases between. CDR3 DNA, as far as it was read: TGTGCCAGTAGTATGGGCCTAGCTCCAGATACG. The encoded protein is CASSMGLAPDT. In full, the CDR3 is CASSMGLAPDTQYF.

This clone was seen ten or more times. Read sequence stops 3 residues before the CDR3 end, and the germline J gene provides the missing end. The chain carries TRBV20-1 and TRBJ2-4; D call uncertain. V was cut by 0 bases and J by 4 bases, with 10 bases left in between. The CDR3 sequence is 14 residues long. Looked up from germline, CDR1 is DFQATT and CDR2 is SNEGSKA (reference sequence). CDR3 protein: CSARDPRLKNIQYF. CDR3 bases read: TGCAGTGCTAGAGATCCGAGGTTAAAAAACATT.

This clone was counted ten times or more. CDR3 loop: CSVGDRGRADTQYF. The sequenced part of the CDR3 DNA is TGCAGCGTTGGCGACAGGGGGCGTGCAGATACG. The chain couples TRBV29-1 to TRBJ2-3; TRBD1 agrees at 10 bases. The read falls 3 residues short of the CDR3 end, and the missing part is taken from the germline J gene. This CDR3 is 14 amino acids long. From germline, CDR1 is SQVTM and CDR2 ANQGSEA. The ends lost 4 bases at V and 4 bases at J; junction bases unmatched: 5.

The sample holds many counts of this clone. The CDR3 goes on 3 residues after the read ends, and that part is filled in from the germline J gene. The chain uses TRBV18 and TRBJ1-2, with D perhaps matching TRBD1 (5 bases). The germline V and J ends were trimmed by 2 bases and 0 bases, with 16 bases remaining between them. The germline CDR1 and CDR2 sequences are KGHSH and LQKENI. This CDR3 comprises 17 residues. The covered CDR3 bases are TGTGCCAGCTCACCAAGGGACCCAGCGGGATCTAACTATGGC. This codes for CASSPRDPAGSNYG. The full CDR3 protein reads CASSPRDPAGSNYGYTF.

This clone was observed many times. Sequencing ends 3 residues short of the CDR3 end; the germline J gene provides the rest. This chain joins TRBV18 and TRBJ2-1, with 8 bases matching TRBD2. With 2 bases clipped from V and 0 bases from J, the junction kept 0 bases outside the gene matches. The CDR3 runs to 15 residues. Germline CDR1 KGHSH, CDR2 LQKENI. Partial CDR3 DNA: TGTGCCAGCTCACCAGGGACTAGCTCCTACAATGAG. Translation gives CASSPGTSSYNE. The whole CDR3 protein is CASSPGTSSYNEQFF.

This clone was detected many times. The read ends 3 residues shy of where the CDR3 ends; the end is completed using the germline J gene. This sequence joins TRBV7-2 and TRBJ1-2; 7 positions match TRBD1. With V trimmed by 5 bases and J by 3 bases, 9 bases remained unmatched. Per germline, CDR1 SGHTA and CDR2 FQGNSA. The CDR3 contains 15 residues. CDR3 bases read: TGTGCCAGCAGCCACCGGGACAGAGCCTACTATGGC. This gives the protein CASSHRDRAYYG. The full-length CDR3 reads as CASSHRDRAYYGYTF.

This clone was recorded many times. The CDR3 region is CAISEPDFGTGANVLTF. The part of the CDR3 DNA that was read is TGTGCCATCAGTGAGCCCGACTTCGGCACTGGGGCCAACGTC. The rearrangement uses TRBV10-3 and TRBJ2-6; D gene uncertain. The missing CDR3 end, 3 residues past where the read stops, is filled in from the germline J gene. From germline, CDR1 is ENHRY and CDR2 SYGVKD. There are 17 residues in the CDR3. V was pared by 2 bases and J by 2 bases, with 13 bases between.

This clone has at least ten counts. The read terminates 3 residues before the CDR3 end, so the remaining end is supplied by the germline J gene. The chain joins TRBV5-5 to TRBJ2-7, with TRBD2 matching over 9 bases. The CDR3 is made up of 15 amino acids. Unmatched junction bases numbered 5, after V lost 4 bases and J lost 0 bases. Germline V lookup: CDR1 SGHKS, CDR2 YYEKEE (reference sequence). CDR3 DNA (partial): TGTGCCAGCAGCGAGGGACTAGCTAGCTCCTACGAG. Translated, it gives CASSEGLASSYE. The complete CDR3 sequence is CASSEGLASSYEQYF.